The 23 T cell receptor beta chains reported below all come from one sample, sequenced in a study of T cells in Graves' hyperthyroidism and ophthalmopathy. TCR beta CDR3 sequences were amplified from RNA transcripts. With the HTBI primer set, the TCR CDR3 went through a first round of RT-PCR. TCRdb passed the multiplex PCR reads through MiXCR, listing each CDR3 protein once. This sample has approximately 690,000 distinct CDR3 sequences, with around 21% found just once. Sequenced input: blood. The origin of the receptors is a man aged 25-45 years with Graves' ophthalmopathy.

This clonotype appeared a few times. The chain joins TRBV20-1 to TRBJ2-2; 7 bases match TRBD2. The germline CDR1 and CDR2 sequences are DFQATT and SNEGSKA (reference sequence). CDR3 size: 13 residues. Trimming at V came to 3 bases and at J to 4 bases, leaving 2 bases not matched to a gene. The CDR3 protein is CSASGRTTGELFF. The DNA for the CDR3 is TGCAGTGCTAGCGGGAGGACCACCGGGGAGCTGTTTTTT.

On this clonotype: A much larger clone differs by one base, so this may be a read error. V is TRBV30 and J is TRBJ2-7, with D perhaps TRBD1 (6 bases). Deletions cut 8 bases from V and 3 bases from J, with 20 bases between. The germline CDR1 and CDR2 sequences are GTSNPN and SVGIG (reference sequence). This CDR3 has 14 residues. The CDR3: CAGKMVGGDYEQYF. The CDR3 DNA sequence: TGTGCCGGGAAGATGGTAGGGGGAGACTACGAGCAGTACTTC.

The chain carries TRBV20-1 and TRBJ2-3; D gene ambiguous. Germline V gene sequence: CDR1 DFQATT, CDR2 SNEGSKA (reference sequence). V lost 7 bases, J lost 2 bases, and 19 bases lay in between. The CDR3 sequence is 15 residues long. The DNA for the CDR3 is TGCAGTGGGACCGACTTAGCTGGTAACACAGATACGCAGTATTTT. Residues: CSGTDLAGNTDTQYF.

This clonotype was found many times. The gene calls are TRBV15 and TRBJ2-1, with TRBD2 matching 9 bases. Germline assignment: CDR1 LNHNV and CDR2 YYDKDF (reference sequence). V lost 3 bases to trimming and J lost 4 bases; unmatched junction nucleotides: 4. The CDR3 extends over 15 amino acids. CDR3 amino acids: CATSRSGRSYNEQFF. The CDR3 DNA sequence: TGTGCCACCAGCAGGAGCGGGAGGTCTTACAATGAGCAGTTCTTC.

This clonotype was found many times. J is TRBJ2-3 and V is TRBV12-3 or TRBV12-4, with D maybe TRBD2 (5 bases). The CDR3 has 14 amino acids. V shed 3 bases and J shed 3 bases, with 10 bases lying between them. CDR3 protein: CASSLRAQTDTQYF. The DNA of the CDR3 is TGTGCCAGCAGTTTGCGGGCCCAGACAGATACGCAGTATTTT.

V and J are TRBV12-3 or TRBV12-4 and TRBJ2-7, with TRBD1 matching 9 bases. The V segment lost 7 bases and the J segment 5 bases; nucleotides outside the gene matches: 9. This CDR3 spans 14 amino acids. CDR3 coding DNA: TGTGCCAGCAAGAAGGGACAGGGCCACCACGAGCAGTACTTC. Its protein is CASKKGQGHHEQYF.

CDR3 loop: CASREDTTDTQYF. The CDR3 coding sequence is TGTGCCAGCAGAGAGGACACCACAGATACGCAGTATTTT. This chain links TRBV28 with TRBJ2-3; tentative D call: TRBD1 (5 bases). This CDR3 is 13 amino acids long. Trimming removed 6 bases at V and 2 bases at J, with 9 bases between. CDR1 MDHEN and CDR2 SYDVKM come from the germline V gene.

This clonotype was detected many times. The gene calls are TRBV11-3 and TRBJ1-1, with D unresolved. Germline V lookup: CDR1 SGHNT, CDR2 YENEEA. Trimming left V 5 bases short and J 0 bases short, with 7 bases between. The CDR3 covers 13 residues. The CDR3 DNA is TGTGCCAGCAGCCCTAACATGAACACTGAAGCTTTCTTT. As protein: CASSPNMNTEAFF.

The chain joins TRBV11-2 to TRBJ2-3; TRBD2 matches at 8 bases. Germline V gene lookup returns CDR1 SGHAT and CDR2 FQNNGV. V was pared by 2 bases and J by 2 bases, with 30 bases of the junction left unmatched. The CDR3 is made up of 24 amino acids. The chain's CDR3 is CASSLWLKISPGLVGGGVTDTQYF. The DNA for the CDR3 is TGTGCCAGCAGCTTATGGCTAAAGATCTCACCGGGACTAGTGGGAGGAGGGGTCACAGATACGCAGTATTTT. Full variable domain (missing parts from reference TRBV11-2 and TRBJ2-3): EAGVAQSPRYKIIEKRQSVAFWCNPISGHATLYWYQQILGQGPKLLIQFQNNGVVDDSQLPKDRFSAERLKGVDSTLKIQPAKLEDSAVYLCASSLWLKISPGLVGGGVTDTQYFGPGTRLTVL.

This clonotype was seen at least ten times. The genes are TRBV7-2 and TRBJ2-7; no firm D call. Germline V gene lookup returns CDR1 SGHTA and CDR2 FQGNSA. The CDR3 is 14 amino acids. Trimming pared 7 bases from V and 0 bases from J, leaving 13 bases between. CDR3 amino acids: CASTPSGSSYEQYF. The CDR3 DNA sequence: TGTGCCAGCACCCCCTCCGGCAGCTCCTACGAGCAGTACTTC.

The chain employs TRBV27 and TRBJ2-7; D might be TRBD1 (6 bases). The germline V and J ends were trimmed by 3 bases and 3 bases, with 15 bases remaining between them. Germline V gives CDR1 MNHEY, CDR2 SMNVEV (reference sequence). The CDR3 consists of 15 residues. In nucleotides, the CDR3 is TGTGCCAGCAGTTTTGGGGTCCAGGGGAACTACGAGCAGTACTTC. Amino acid sequence: CASSFGVQGNYEQYF.

The chain couples TRBV7-3 to TRBJ2-1, with 7 bases identical to TRBD2. This CDR3 comprises 16 residues. Per germline, CDR1 SGHTA and CDR2 FQGTGA. Trimming at V came to 1 base and at J to 2 bases, leaving 5 bases not matched to a gene. Here the CDR3 reads CASSLMGGEPYNEQFF. The CDR3 DNA sequence: TGTGCCAGCAGCTTAATGGGGGGGGAGCCCTACAATGAGCAGTTCTTC.

The chain employs TRBV28 and TRBJ1-4; D is possibly TRBD1 (6 bases). V lost 10 bases to trimming and J lost 3 bases, with 12 bases between them. CDR1 and CDR2 (germline): MDHEN, SYDVKM. The CDR3 is made up of 13 amino acids. The CDR3 sequence is CAIGGPANEKLFF. The CDR3, as DNA: TGTGCCATCGGGGGCCCCGCTAATGAAAAACTGTTTTTT.

This clonotype was counted a few times. A junction end diverges from the germline sequence, so it may reflect a read error. The chain carries TRBV30 and TRBJ2-1; 7 nucleotides match TRBD1. This CDR3 has 14 residues. CDR1 is GTSNPN and CDR2 is SVGIG in the germline V gene (reference sequence). CDR3: CAWSAGQWDNEQSF. CDR3 nucleotide sequence: TGTGCCTGGAGTGCGGGACAGTGGGACAATGAGCAGTCCTTC.

The chain recombines TRBV27 with TRBJ1-2; 7 positions agree with TRBD1. The ends lost 7 bases at V and 4 bases at J; junction bases unmatched: 9. Per the germline V gene, CDR1 is MNHEY and CDR2 is SMNVEV (reference sequence). CDR3 length equals 14 residues. The CDR3 DNA follows: TGTGCCAGCACTCCCGAAAGGGGGCCCTATGGCTACACCTTC. Protein product: CASTPERGPYGYTF.

This clonotype was seen at least ten times. This chain joins TRBV6-1 and TRBJ1-1, with a weak D call TRBD1 (5 bases). The CDR3 sequence is 15 residues long. CDR1 and CDR2 (germline): MNHNS, SASEGT. Trimming removed 5 bases from V and 2 bases from J, with 15 bases in between. Written as DNA, the CDR3 is TGTGCCAGCAGTCCTTTGGGGCAGGTAAACACTGAAGCTTTCTTT. Protein product: CASSPLGQVNTEAFF.

The rearrangement links TRBV4-2 to TRBJ2-2; 9 bases fit TRBD2. The CDR3 covers 15 residues. V shed 8 bases and J 7 bases; nucleotides not matched to a gene: 11. Germline CDR1 LGHNA, CDR2 YNFKEQ. The CDR3 nucleotides are TGTGCCAGCGGAGATAGCGGGGGCCCAGGCGGGGAGCTGTTTTTT. It translates to CASGDSGGPGGELFF.

This clonotype was counted between two and nine times. The rearrangement joins TRBV28 to TRBJ2-4; 11 nucleotides align to TRBD1. Germline V gene sequence: CDR1 MDHEN, CDR2 SYDVKM. The CDR3 contains 15 residues. Trimming removed 5 bases from V and 8 bases from J; junction bases left unmatched: 8. The DNA for the CDR3 is TGTGCCAGCAGTCCCCGTGGACAGGGGGCCTACATTCAGTACTTC. Its protein product is CASSPRGQGAYIQYF.

This clonotype was picked up many times. The chain has TRBV6-1 and TRBJ1-2; 9 bases fit TRBD1. In germline, CDR1 is MNHNS, CDR2 SASEGT. The CDR3 spans 17 residues. Trimming took 6 bases from V and 2 from J; bases not matched to a gene: 13. CDR3 residues: CASRLRQGGAGNYGYTF. CDR3 DNA: TGTGCCAGCAGACTCCGACAGGGGGGCGCCGGGAACTATGGCTACACCTTC.

This clonotype occurred many times. No DNA is shown, since the ends of the CDR3 on it are uncertain; the CDR3 is the one TCRdb lists. The chain recombines TRBV20-1 with TRBJ2-5; the table's D call TRBD1 went unverified against the DNA. The CDR3 length is 15 residues, termini included. Per germline, CDR1 DFQATT and CDR2 SNEGSKA (reference sequence). CDR3 sequence reads: CSARDWGTGAGGEYF.

The chain couples TRBV4-1 to TRBJ2-5; 12 bases are shared with TRBD1. This CDR3 spans 17 amino acids. Germline V gene data show CDR1 as MGHRA and CDR2 as YSYEKL. Trimming cost V 1 base and J 4 bases; bases outside gene matches: 7. CDR3 DNA: TGCGCCAGCAGCCAAGTCGGGGGGGGACAGGGGGCAGAGACCCAGTACTTC. This sequence encodes CASSQVGGGQGAETQYF.

The sample holds many counts of this clonotype. The chain joins TRBV7-2 to TRBJ2-1; 7 nucleotides align to TRBD2. The CDR3 consists of 13 residues. V was pared by 7 bases and J by 4 bases, with 4 bases of the junction left unmatched. Germline values: CDR1 SGHTA, CDR2 FQGNSA. In DNA form, the CDR3 reads TGTGCCAGCACCCGGGGAGGGTACAATGAGCAGTTCTTC. Protein: CASTRGGYNEQFF.

As for this clonotype: Its ends do not fully match the called genes, so a read error is possible. This chain links TRBV29-1 with TRBJ2-3; D is undetermined. CDR1 and CDR2 (germline): SQVTM, ANQGSEA. This CDR3 region has 14 residues. CDR3 in amino acids: CSAEDFSVRATQYF. For the CDR3, the DNA is TGCAGCGCTGAAGATTTTTCTGTTCGGGCTACGCAGTATTTT.